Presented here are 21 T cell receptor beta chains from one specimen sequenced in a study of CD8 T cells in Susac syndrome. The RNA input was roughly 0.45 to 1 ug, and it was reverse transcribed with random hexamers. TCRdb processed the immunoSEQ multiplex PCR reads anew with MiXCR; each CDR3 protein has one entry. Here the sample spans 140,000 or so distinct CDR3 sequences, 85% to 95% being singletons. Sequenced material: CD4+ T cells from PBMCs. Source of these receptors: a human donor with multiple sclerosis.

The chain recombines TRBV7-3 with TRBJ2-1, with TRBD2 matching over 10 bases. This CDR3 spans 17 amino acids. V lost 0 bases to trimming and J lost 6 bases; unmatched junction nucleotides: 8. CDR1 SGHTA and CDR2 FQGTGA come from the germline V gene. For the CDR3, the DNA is TGTGCCAGCAGCTTAACACCTCGGACTAGCGGAAGCAATGAGCAGTTCTTC. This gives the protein CASSLTPRTSGSNEQFF.

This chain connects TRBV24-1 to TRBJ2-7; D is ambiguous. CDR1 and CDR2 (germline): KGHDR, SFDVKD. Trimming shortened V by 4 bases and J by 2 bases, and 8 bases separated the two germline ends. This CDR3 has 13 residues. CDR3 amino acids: CATSEAPAYEQYF. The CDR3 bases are TGTGCCACCAGTGAGGCCCCAGCCTACGAGCAGTACTTC.

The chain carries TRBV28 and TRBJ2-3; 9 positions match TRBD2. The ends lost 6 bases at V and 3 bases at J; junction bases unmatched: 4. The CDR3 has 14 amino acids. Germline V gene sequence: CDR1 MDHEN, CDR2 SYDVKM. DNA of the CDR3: TGTGCCAGCAGGCGGGGGGGCCGGACAGATACGCAGTATTTT. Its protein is CASRRGGRTDTQYF.

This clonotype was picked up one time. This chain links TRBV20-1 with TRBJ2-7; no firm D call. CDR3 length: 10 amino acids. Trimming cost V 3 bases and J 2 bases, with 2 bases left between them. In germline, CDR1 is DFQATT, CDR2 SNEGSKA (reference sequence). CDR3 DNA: TGCAGTGCTAGGGCCTACGAGCAGTACTTC. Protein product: CSARAYEQYF.

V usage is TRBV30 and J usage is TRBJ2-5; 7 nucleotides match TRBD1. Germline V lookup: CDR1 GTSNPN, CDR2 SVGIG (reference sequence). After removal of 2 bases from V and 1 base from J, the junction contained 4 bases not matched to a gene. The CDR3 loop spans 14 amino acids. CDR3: CAWSPGTAQETQYF. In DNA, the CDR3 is TGTGCCTGGAGTCCGGGGACAGCCCAAGAGACCCAGTACTTC.

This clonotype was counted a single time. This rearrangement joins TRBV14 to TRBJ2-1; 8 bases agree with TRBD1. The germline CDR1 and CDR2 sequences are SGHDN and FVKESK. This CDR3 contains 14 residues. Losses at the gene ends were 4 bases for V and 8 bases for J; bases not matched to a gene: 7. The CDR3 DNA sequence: TGTGCCAGCAGCCGGGACAGGTATTGGGATGAGCAGTTCTTC. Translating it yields CASSRDRYWDEQFF.

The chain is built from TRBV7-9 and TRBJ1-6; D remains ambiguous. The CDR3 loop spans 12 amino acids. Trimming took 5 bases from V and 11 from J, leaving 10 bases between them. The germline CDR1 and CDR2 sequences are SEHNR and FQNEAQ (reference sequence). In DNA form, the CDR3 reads TGTGCCAGCAGCCAGACATCGCCACCCCTCCACTTT. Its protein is CASSQTSPPLHF.

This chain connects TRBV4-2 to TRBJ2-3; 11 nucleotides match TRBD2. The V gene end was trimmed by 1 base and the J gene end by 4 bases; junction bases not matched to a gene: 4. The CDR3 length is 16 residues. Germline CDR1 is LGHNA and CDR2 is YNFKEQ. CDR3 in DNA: TGTGCCAGCAGCCAAGGTACTAGCGGGGGAGCAGATACGCAGTATTTT. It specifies CASSQGTSGGADTQYF.

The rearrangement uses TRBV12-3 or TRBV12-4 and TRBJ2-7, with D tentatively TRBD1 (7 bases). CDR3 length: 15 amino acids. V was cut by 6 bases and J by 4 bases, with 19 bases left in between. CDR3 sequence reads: CASSQQGGPGYEQYF. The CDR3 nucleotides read TGTGCCAGCAGCCAGCAGGGGGGCCCCGGATACGAGCAGTACTTC.

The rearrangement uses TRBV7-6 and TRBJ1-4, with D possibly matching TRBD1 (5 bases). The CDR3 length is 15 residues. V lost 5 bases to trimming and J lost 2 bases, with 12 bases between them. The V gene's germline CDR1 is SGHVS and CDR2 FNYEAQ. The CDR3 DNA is TGTGCCAGCAGCGCCACAGGCGTCACTAATGAAAAACTGTTTTTT. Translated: CASSATGVTNEKLFF. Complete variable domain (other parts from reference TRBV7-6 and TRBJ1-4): GAGVSQSPRYKVTKRGQDVALRCDPISGHVSLYWYRQALGQGPEFLTYFNYEAQQDKSGLPNDRFSAERPEGSISTLTIQRTEQRDSAMYRCASSATGVTNEKLFFGSGTQLSVL.

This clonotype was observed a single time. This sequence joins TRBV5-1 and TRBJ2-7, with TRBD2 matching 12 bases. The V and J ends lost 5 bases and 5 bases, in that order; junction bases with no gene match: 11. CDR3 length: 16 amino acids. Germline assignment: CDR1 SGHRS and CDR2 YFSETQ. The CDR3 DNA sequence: TGCGCCAGCAGTTCCGGACTAGCGGGGACCTACCACGAGCAGTACTTC. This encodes CASSSGLAGTYHEQYF.

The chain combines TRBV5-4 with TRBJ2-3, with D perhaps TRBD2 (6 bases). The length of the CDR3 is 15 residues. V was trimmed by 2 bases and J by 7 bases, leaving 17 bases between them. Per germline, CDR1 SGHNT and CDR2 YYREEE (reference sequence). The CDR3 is CASSFPSGPTNTQYF. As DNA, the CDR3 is TGTGCCAGCAGCTTTCCCAGCGGGCCCACGAATACGCAGTATTTT.

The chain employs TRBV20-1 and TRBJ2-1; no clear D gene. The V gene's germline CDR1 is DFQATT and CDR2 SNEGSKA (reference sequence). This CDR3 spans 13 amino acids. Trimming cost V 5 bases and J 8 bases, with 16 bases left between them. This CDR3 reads CSADRALSDEQFF. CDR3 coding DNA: TGCAGTGCTGATAGAGCCCTTTCCGATGAGCAGTTCTTC.

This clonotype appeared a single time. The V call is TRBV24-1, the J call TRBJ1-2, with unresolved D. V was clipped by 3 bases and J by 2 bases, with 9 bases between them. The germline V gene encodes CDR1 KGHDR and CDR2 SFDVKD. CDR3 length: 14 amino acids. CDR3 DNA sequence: TGTGCCACCAGTGATCTAGGGCAGAACTATGGCTACACCTTC. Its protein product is CATSDLGQNYGYTF.

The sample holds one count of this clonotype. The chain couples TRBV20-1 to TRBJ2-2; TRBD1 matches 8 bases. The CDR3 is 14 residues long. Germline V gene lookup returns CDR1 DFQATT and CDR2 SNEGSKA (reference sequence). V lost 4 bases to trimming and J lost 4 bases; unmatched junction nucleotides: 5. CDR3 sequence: CSAIAGTGTGELFF. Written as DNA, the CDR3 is TGCAGTGCTATTGCCGGGACAGGCACCGGGGAGCTGTTTTTT.

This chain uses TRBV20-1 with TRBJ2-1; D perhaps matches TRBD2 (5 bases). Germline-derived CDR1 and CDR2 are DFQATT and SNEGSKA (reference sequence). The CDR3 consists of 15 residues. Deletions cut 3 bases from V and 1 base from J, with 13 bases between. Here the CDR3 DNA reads TGCAGTGCTAGTAGGATCGGGGATTCCTACAATGAGCAGTTCTTC. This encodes CSASRIGDSYNEQFF.

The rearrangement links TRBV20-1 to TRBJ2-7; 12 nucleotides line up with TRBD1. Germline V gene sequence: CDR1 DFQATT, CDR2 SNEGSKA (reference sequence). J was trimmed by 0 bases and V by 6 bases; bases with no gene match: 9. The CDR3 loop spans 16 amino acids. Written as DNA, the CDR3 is TGCAGTGCACCGGGGACAGGGGGCGTGACCTCCTACGAGCAGTACTTC. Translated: CSAPGTGGVTSYEQYF.

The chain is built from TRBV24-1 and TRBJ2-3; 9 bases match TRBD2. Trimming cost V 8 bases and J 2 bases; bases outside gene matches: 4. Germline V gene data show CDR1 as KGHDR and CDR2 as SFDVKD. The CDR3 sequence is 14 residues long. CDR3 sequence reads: CATTSGAPTDTQYF. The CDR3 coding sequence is TGTGCCACCACTAGCGGGGCCCCCACAGATACGCAGTATTTT.

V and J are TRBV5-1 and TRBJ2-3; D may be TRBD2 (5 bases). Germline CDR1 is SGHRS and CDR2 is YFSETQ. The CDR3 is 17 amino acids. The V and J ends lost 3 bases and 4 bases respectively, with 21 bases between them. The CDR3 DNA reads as TGCGCCAGCAGCTGGGCCCAGCGGTCCAACCTCCCAGATACGCAGTATTTT. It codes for CASSWAQRSNLPDTQYF.

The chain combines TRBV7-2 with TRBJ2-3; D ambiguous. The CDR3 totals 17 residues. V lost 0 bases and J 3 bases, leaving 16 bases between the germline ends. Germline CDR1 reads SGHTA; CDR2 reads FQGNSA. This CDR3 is CASSLAGWTSTTDTQYF. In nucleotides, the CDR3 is TGTGCCAGCAGCTTAGCGGGTTGGACCAGCACGACAGATACGCAGTATTTT. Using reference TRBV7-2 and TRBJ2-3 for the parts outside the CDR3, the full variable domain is GAGVSQSPSNKVTEKGKDVELRCDPISGHTALYWYRQSLGQGLEFLIYFQGNSAPDKSGLPSDRFSAERTGGSVSTLTIQRTQQEDSAVYLCASSLAGWTSTTDTQYFGPGTRLTVL.

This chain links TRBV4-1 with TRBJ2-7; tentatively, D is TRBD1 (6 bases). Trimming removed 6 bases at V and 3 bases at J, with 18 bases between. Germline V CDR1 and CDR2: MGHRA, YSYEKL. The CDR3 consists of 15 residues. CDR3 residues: CASSLTAGTNYEQYF. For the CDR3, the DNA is TGCGCCAGCAGTCTAACGGCCGGGACAAACTACGAGCAGTACTTC.